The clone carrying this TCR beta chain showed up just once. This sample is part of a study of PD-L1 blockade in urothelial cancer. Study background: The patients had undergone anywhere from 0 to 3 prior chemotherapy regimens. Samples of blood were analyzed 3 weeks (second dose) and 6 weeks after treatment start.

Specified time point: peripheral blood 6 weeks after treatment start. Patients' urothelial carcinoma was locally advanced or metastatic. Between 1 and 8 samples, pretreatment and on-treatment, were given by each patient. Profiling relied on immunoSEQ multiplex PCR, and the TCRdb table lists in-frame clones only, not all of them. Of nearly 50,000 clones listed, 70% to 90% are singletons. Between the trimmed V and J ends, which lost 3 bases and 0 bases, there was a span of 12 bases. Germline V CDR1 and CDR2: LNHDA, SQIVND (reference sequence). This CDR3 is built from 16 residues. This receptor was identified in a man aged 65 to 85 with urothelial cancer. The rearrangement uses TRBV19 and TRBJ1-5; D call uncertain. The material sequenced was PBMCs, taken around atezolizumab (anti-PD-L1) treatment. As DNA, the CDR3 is TGTGCCAGTAGTATCCCTTCCGGGTATAGCAATCAGCCCCAGCATTTT. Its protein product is CASSIPSGYSNQPQHF.